Following are 10 T cell receptor beta chains from one sample sequenced in a study of read filtering for tumor transcriptome and immune sequencing. The library was built from about 400 ng RNA with molecular barcoded adaptors for alpha/delta and beta/gamma chains. One entry per CDR3 protein, called by TCRdb with MiXCR from the reads. This repertoire shows some 19,000 distinct CDR3 sequences, around 20% found once; its top ten account for approximately 25%. Specimen: a population of CD138-negative cells sorted from bone marrow. Every receptor here comes from a donor aged 40 or older with multiple myeloma.

This clonotype is medium-sized. The genes are TRBV5-1 and TRBJ2-1, with 8 bases fitting TRBD2. Looked up from germline, CDR1 is SGHRS and CDR2 is YFSETQ. V dropped 4 bases and J dropped 4; count of bases not matched to a gene: 7. The CDR3 is 15 residues long. The CDR3 DNA follows: TGCGCCAGCAGCCAAAGCGGGAGACTTTACAATGAGCAGTTCTTC. This gives the protein CASSQSGRLYNEQFF.

This clonotype has only a few counts. The chain recombines TRBV13 with TRBJ2-1, with 7 bases identical to TRBD2. Trimming took 0 bases from V and 4 from J; bases not matched to a gene: 6. Germline CDR1 reads PRHDT; CDR2 reads FYEKMQ (reference sequence). CDR3 length equals 16 residues. This chain's CDR3 is CASSLGRGDPYNEQFF. DNA for the CDR3: TGTGCCAGCAGCTTAGGCCGGGGGGATCCATACAATGAGCAGTTCTTC.

This clonotype ranks as medium-sized. The J gene is TRBJ2-1, the V gene TRBV20-1, with 9 bases that match TRBD2. The germline gives CDR1 DFQATT, CDR2 SNEGSKA (reference sequence). The V gene end was trimmed by 6 bases and the J gene end by 5 bases; junction bases not matched to a gene: 11. The CDR3 is made up of 15 amino acids. The CDR3 sequence: CSALNQREADNEQFF. DNA of the CDR3: TGCAGTGCCCTTAACCAGCGGGAGGCGGACAATGAGCAGTTCTTC.

This clonotype was seen ten or more times. The V call is TRBV30, the J call TRBJ2-3; D assignment may be TRBD1 or TRBD2 (5 bases each). V dropped 0 bases and J dropped 2 bases, with 12 bases sitting between them. The CDR3 contains 15 residues. Germline V lookup: CDR1 GTSNPN, CDR2 SVGIG (reference sequence). The CDR3 DNA is TGTGCCTGGAGTGTATACGGGGCCTTCACAGATACGCAGTATTTT. Translated: CAWSVYGAFTDTQYF.

This clonotype was observed a handful of times. The V call is TRBV20-1, the J call TRBJ1-1, with 9 bases fitting TRBD1. Germline loops: CDR1 DFQATT, CDR2 SNEGSKA (reference sequence). Trimming at V came to 1 base and at J to 10 bases, leaving 13 bases not matched to a gene. The CDR3 spans 15 residues. CDR3 region: CSARVLTGGMRGAFF. For the CDR3, the DNA is TGCAGTGCTAGAGTTTTGACAGGGGGAATGCGTGGAGCTTTCTTT.

This chain uses TRBV11-2 with TRBJ2-3, with D perhaps TRBD1 or TRBD2 (5 bases each). Germline V CDR1 and CDR2: SGHAT, FQNNGV. With 3 bases removed from V and 1 base from J, the gap between germline ends came to 17 bases. This CDR3 has 17 amino acids. The CDR3 loop is CASSLGDRTPRTDTQYF. Written as DNA, the CDR3 is TGTGCCAGCAGCTTGGGGGACCGCACGCCTCGCACAGATACGCAGTATTTT.

In its sample, this clonotype was seen many times. This chain links TRBV7-2 with TRBJ1-1; no clear D. The length of the CDR3 is 13 residues. Trimming removed 4 bases from V and 3 bases from J, with 9 bases in between. CDR1 is SGHTA and CDR2 is FQGNSA in the germline V gene. This CDR3 is CASSWSPDTEAFF. Here the CDR3 DNA reads TGTGCCAGCAGCTGGTCACCGGACACTGAAGCTTTCTTT. The full variable domain, in which reference TRBV7-2 and TRBJ1-1 provide the parts outside the CDR3, is GAGVSQSPSNKVTEKGKDVELRCDPISGHTALYWYRQSLGQGLEFLIYFQGNSAPDKSGLPSDRFSAERTGGSVSTLTIQRTQQEDSAVYLCASSWSPDTEAFFGQGTRLTVV.

This clonotype is classed as medium-sized. V and J are TRBV29-1 and TRBJ2-7, with 9 bases matching TRBD1. Germline loops: CDR1 SQVTM, CDR2 ANQGSEA. After removal of 7 bases from V and 3 bases from J, the junction contained 7 bases not matched to a gene. The CDR3 is made up of 13 amino acids. For the CDR3, the DNA is TGCAGCGCCCTCACAGGGGGCAGCTACGAGCAGTACTTC. It translates to CSALTGGSYEQYF.

The chain employs TRBV10-3 and TRBJ1-3; TRBD1 might be the D (5 bases). V lost 6 bases and J lost 7, with 7 bases in between. The length of the CDR3 is 11 residues. Germline loops: CDR1 ENHRY, CDR2 SYGVKD. CDR3 amino acids: CAIRWGNTIYF. In DNA, the CDR3 is TGTGCCATCAGGTGGGGGAACACCATATATTTT.

This clonotype was seen ten or more times. The chain links TRBV7-8 to TRBJ2-7, with D unresolved. Trimming stripped 2 bases from V and 3 bases from J, with 5 bases between. This CDR3 spans 12 amino acids. CDR1 is SGHVS, CDR2 FQNEAQ, per germline. CDR3 region: CASSLKVYEQYF. The DNA of the CDR3 is TGTGCCAGCAGCTTAAAGGTCTACGAGCAGTACTTC.